This is a list of T cell receptor beta chains from one sample in a study of technical replicates of blood from several donors. Libraries were prepared by immunoSEQ multiplex PCR; TCRdb keeps only in-frame clonotypes and omits some of them. The table has approximately 75,000 clones, approximately 97% seen once. Specimen: T cells isolated from PBMCs. The source is a human donor in good health. The CDR3 runs from the conserved cysteine through the conserved F or W. A D gene is named only where the DNA matches it firmly. Rows give clone size only sometimes, using once, few, many, or a class for an expanded clone.

v_gene	j_gene	abundance	d_gene	CDR3nt	CDR3aa
TRBV15	TRBJ2-1	once	-	TGTGCCACCAGCAGAGATTATCATGAGCAGTTCTTC	CATSRDYHEQFF
TRBV5-4	TRBJ2-7	-	-	TGTGCCAGCAGCAGACCGGGGGGCCTTAGCTCCTACGAGCAGTACTTC	CASSRPGGLSSYEQYF
TRBV7-9	TRBJ1-3	-	-	TGTGCCAGCAGCCAAGGGGGGGCCCGTGGAAACACCATATATTTT	CASSQGGARGNTIYF
TRBV9	TRBJ1-1	once	-	TGTGCCAGCAGCGTAGAGAGGAACACTGAAGCTTTCTTT	CASSVERNTEAFF
TRBV9	TRBJ1-4	-	-	TGTGCCAGCAGCGAAGGGGGGGCTAATGAAAAACTGTTTTTT	CASSEGGANEKLFF
TRBV27	TRBJ2-1	-	TRBD2	TGTGCCAGCAGTTTACTCGGTAGCGGGGGCAATGAGCAGTTCTTC	CASSLLGSGGNEQFF
TRBV9	TRBJ1-5	-	-	TGTGCCAGCAGCGTAGGAGCGACAGCAAATCAGCCCCAGCATTTT	CASSVGATANQPQHF
TRBV5-1	TRBJ1-2	once	-	TGCGCCAGCAGTCCCTTCTTGGGGGGTGGAATGGATGGCTACACCTTC	CASSPFLGGGMDGYTF
TRBV7-9	TRBJ2-4	-	TRBD1	TGTGCCAGCAGCTTATCGTACTCCGGGACAGGGGACATTCAGTACTTC	CASSLSYSGTGDIQYF
TRBV5-8	TRBJ2-7	-	-	TGTGCCAGCAGCTCCCGGGTAGATCGCTACGAGCAGTACTTC	CASSSRVDRYEQYF
TRBV6-5	TRBJ2-7	-	TRBD2	TGTGCCAGCAGTCCAACGGGGGGATACGAGCAGTACTTC	CASSPTGGYEQYF
TRBV6-5	TRBJ2-5	-	TRBD2	TGTGCCACCAATTTAGCGGGGAGACAAGAGACCCAGTACTTC	CATNLAGRQETQYF
TRBV28	TRBJ1-1	once	-	TGTGCCAGCAGTTTATTAGCCTTTAGCCGGATTCAAGGCACTGAAGCTTTCTTT	CASSLLAFSRIQGTEAFF
TRBV5-1	TRBJ2-3	-	TRBD1	TGCGCCAGCAGCTCGGGACAGGGCTGGGGCACAGATACGCAGTATTTT	CASSSGQGWGTDTQYF
TRBV5-1	TRBJ1-3	once	-	TGCGCCAGCAGCTCTCAGGGATTTGGGAACACCATATATTTT	CASSSQGFGNTIYF